The 29 T cell receptor beta chains listed next were all sequenced from one sample in a study of T cells in Graves' hyperthyroidism and ophthalmopathy. Amplified TCR beta CDR3 regions came from RNA transcripts. When the TCR CDR3 underwent first-round RT-PCR, the HTBI primer set was used. MiXCR, run by TCRdb on the multiplex PCR reads, gives a single entry per CDR3 protein. This table holds 370,000 or so distinct CDR3 sequences, 20% to 25% found once. What was sequenced was blood. All receptors come from a man in his forties or fifties with Graves' hyperthyroidism.

The chain uses TRBV15 and TRBJ2-2, with D tentatively TRBD2 (6 bases). The CDR3 spans 15 residues. Trimming left V 4 bases short and J 2 bases short, with 11 bases between. Per the germline V gene, CDR1 is LNHNV and CDR2 is YYDKDF (reference sequence). The CDR3 spells CATSKGLGNTGELFF. Written as DNA, the CDR3 is TGTGCCACCAGCAAGGGACTTGGAAACACCGGGGAGCTGTTTTTT.

This clonotype was seen ten or more times. The rearrangement links TRBV20-1 to TRBJ2-5; 7 bases map to TRBD2. The CDR3 loop spans 14 amino acids. Trimming took 6 bases from V and 4 from J; bases not matched to a gene: 11. Germline V lookup: CDR1 DFQATT, CDR2 SNEGSKA (reference sequence). The CDR3 bases are TGCAGTGCACCCAGCGCAGCGGGAAGAGAGACCCAGTACTTC. Amino acids: CSAPSAAGRETQYF.

The rearrangement links TRBV12-5 to TRBJ2-3; 12 nucleotides match TRBD2. J lost 0 bases, V lost 1 base, and 5 bases had no gene match. Germline CDR1 and CDR2: LGHNT and FRNRAP. This CDR3 has 18 residues. CDR3 coding DNA: TGTGCTAGTGGTTTGGCAGGACTAGCGGGATTTAGCACAGATACGCAGTATTTT. Its protein is CASGLAGLAGFSTDTQYF.

In its sample, this clonotype was seen many times. V usage is TRBV28 and J usage is TRBJ2-7, with 11 bases aligning to TRBD1. The V segment lost 6 bases and the J segment 3 bases; nucleotides outside the gene matches: 13. The CDR3 runs to 17 residues. Germline CDR1 is MDHEN and CDR2 is SYDVKM. The CDR3 region has the DNA TGTGCCAGCAGCTCAATAGTTCGGGACAGGGGGAACTACGAGCAGTACTTC. Amino acids: CASSSIVRDRGNYEQYF.

J is TRBJ1-6 and V is TRBV6-1; D not resolved. Germline V CDR1 and CDR2: MNHNS, SASEGT. With 6 bases removed from V and 3 bases from J, the gap between germline ends came to 15 bases. The length of the CDR3 is 16 residues. CDR3 sequence: CASSVGLNSYNSPLHF. CDR3 in DNA: TGTGCCAGCAGCGTGGGTCTCAACAGCTATAATTCACCCCTCCACTTT.

This clonotype was observed a few times. This sequence joins TRBV28 and TRBJ2-3; 9 nucleotides line up with TRBD1. This CDR3 has 15 amino acids. Unmatched junction bases numbered 8, after V lost 7 bases and J lost 3 bases. CDR1 and CDR2 from the germline V gene are MDHEN and SYDVKM. The CDR3 nucleotides are TGTGCCAGCAAAGAACAGGGGGCTGGGACAGATACGCAGTATTTT. It is translated as CASKEQGAGTDTQYF.

J is TRBJ2-5 and V is TRBV15; D is possibly TRBD1 or TRBD2 (6 bases each). This CDR3 spans 14 amino acids. Germline values: CDR1 LNHNV, CDR2 YYDKDF (reference sequence). The V end lost 4 bases, the J end lost 5 bases, and 14 bases lay between the germline ends. This chain's CDR3 is CATSMGLGGETQYF. The CDR3 DNA reads TGTGCCACCAGCATGGGCCTAGGGGGGGAGACCCAGTACTTC.

J is TRBJ1-5 and V is TRBV12-3 or TRBV12-4; D is undetermined. V lost 2 bases and J 6 bases, leaving 5 bases between the germline ends. This CDR3 spans 12 amino acids. CDR3 nucleotide sequence: TGTGCCAGCAGTTTACTGAGTCAGCCCCAGCATTTT. Protein sequence: CASSLLSQPQHF.

Of note for this clonotype: Possible read error: a much larger clone is one base away. V and J are TRBV19 and TRBJ2-7; D is perhaps TRBD1 (6 bases). Trimming removed 9 bases from V and 1 base from J, with 13 bases in between. Germline CDR1 and CDR2: LNHDA and SQIVND (reference sequence). The CDR3 sequence is 13 residues long. CDR3 bases: TGTGCCAGCAGTCGACAGGTTTCCTACGAGCAGTACTTC. It specifies CASSRQVSYEQYF. The full variable domain, with the rest looked up from reference TRBV19 and TRBJ2-7, is DGGITQSPKYLFRKEGQNVTLSCEQNLNHDAMYWYRQDPGQGLRLIYYSQIVNDFQKGDIAEGYSVSREKKESFPLTVTSAQKNPTAFYLCASSRQVSYEQYFGPGTRLTVT.

V gene TRBV29-1 combines with J gene TRBJ2-5, with unresolved D. This CDR3 contains 14 residues. V lost 4 bases and J lost 2, with 14 bases in between. Germline V gene sequence: CDR1 SQVTM, CDR2 ANQGSEA. For the CDR3, the DNA is TGCAGCGTTGTACTTTTTGGGTTTCAAGAGACCCAGTACTTC. Its translation: CSVVLFGFQETQYF.

This clonotype turned up a few times. The chain recombines TRBV15 with TRBJ2-4; unclear D gene. Trimming removed 0 bases from V and 9 bases from J, with 6 bases in between. The CDR3 has 12 residues. Germline-derived CDR1 and CDR2 are LNHNV and YYDKDF (reference sequence). The DNA for the CDR3 is TGTGCCACCAGCAGAGACTGGGGCATTCAGTACTTC. It is translated as CATSRDWGIQYF. Full variable domain (outside the CDR3, taken from reference TRBV15 and TRBJ2-4): DAMVIQNPRYQVTQFGKPVTLSCSQTLNHNVMYWYQQKSSQAPKLLFHYYDKDFNNEADTPDNFQSRRPNTSFCFLDIRSPGLGDTAMYLCATSRDWGIQYFGAGTRLSVL.

This clonotype has at least ten counts. This chain connects TRBV5-1 to TRBJ2-1; TRBD2 might be the D (5 bases). Per the germline V gene, CDR1 is SGHRS and CDR2 is YFSETQ. Trimming removed 0 bases from V and 12 bases from J, with 13 bases in between. The CDR3 sequence is 13 residues long. In DNA, the CDR3 is TGCGCCAGCAGCTTGGCCACTCATCGGGGGCAGTTCTTC. Its translation: CASSLATHRGQFF.

This chain uses TRBV7-2 with TRBJ2-5, with 7 bases lining up with TRBD2. V was pared by 5 bases and J by 4 bases, with 10 bases of the junction left unmatched. The CDR3 loop spans 15 amino acids. Germline-derived CDR1 and CDR2 are SGHTA and FQGNSA. CDR3 protein: CASSRAAGRGETQYF. The CDR3 bases are TGTGCCAGCAGCCGTGCGGCAGGGAGGGGAGAGACCCAGTACTTC.

This clonotype was observed many times. The V gene is TRBV5-6, the J gene TRBJ2-5; the D is unclear. The CDR3 length is 13 residues. The germline CDR1 and CDR2 sequences are SGHDT and YYEEEE. The ends were cut back, 1 base at V and 5 bases at J, with 9 bases in the middle. The CDR3 nucleotides read TGTGCCAGCAGCTTGCGAAACGGGGAGACCCAGTACTTC. The encoded protein is CASSLRNGETQYF.

This clonotype was counted many times. Here the CDR3 reads CASSHAGGGGYEQYF. In DNA, the CDR3 is TGTGCCAGCAGCCACGCCGGAGGGGGCGGCTACGAGCAGTACTTC. The chain employs TRBV3-1 and TRBJ2-7; tentatively, D is TRBD1 (7 bases). Germline values: CDR1 LGHDT, CDR2 YNNKEL (reference sequence). The CDR3 runs 15 residues. Trimming pared 3 bases from V and 3 bases from J, leaving 15 bases between.

Only a few counts were recorded for this clonotype. The chain joins TRBV2 to TRBJ1-2; TRBD1 agrees at 9 bases. The CDR3 runs to 14 residues. The germline gives CDR1 SNHLY, CDR2 FYNNEI. The ends lost 6 bases at V and 4 bases at J; junction bases unmatched: 6. Here the CDR3 DNA reads TGTGCCAGCAGCAAACAGGGGGCAGGCTATGGCTACACCTTC. This codes for CASSKQGAGYGYTF.

This clonotype appeared a few times. V and J are TRBV6-2 or TRBV6-3 and TRBJ1-1; D gene unclear. The germline V gene has CDR1 MNHEY and CDR2 SVGEGT. CDR3 size: 13 residues. The V gene lost 6 bases and the J gene lost 4 bases, with 12 bases spanning the gap. This chain's CDR3 is CASSDSGGTEAFF. The CDR3 bases are TGTGCCAGCAGCGACTCCGGAGGCACTGAAGCTTTCTTT.

There are many counts of this clonotype. The chain combines TRBV28 with TRBJ1-4; D unresolved. The CDR3 loop spans 15 amino acids. From germline, CDR1 is MDHEN and CDR2 SYDVKM. V was shortened by 3 bases and J by 3 bases, with 11 bases between the two germline ends. DNA of the CDR3: TGTGCCAGCAGTTTTGGCGGGGTGGCTAATGAAAAACTGTTTTTT. Residues: CASSFGGVANEKLFF.

This clonotype appeared many times. This chain connects TRBV11-3 to TRBJ2-3, with 7 bases aligning to TRBD1. Trimming took 5 bases from V and 4 from J; bases not matched to a gene: 9. CDR1 is SGHNT and CDR2 is YENEEA in the germline V gene. This CDR3 has 15 residues. CDR3 in DNA: TGTGCCAGCAGCGCCAGACGGCAGGGGGCAGATACGCAGTATTTT. Translation gives CASSARRQGADTQYF.

This chain connects TRBV6-2 or TRBV6-3 to TRBJ1-3; D is undetermined. The CDR3 sequence is 16 residues long. Germline CDR1 and CDR2: MNHEY and SVGEGT. Between the trimmed V and J ends, which lost 2 bases and 0 bases, there was a span of 11 bases. In nucleotides, the CDR3 is TGTGCCAGCAGTTACATCAAGAGGAGCTCTGGAAACACCATATATTTT. It is translated as CASSYIKRSSGNTIYF.

This clonotype has at least ten counts. V is TRBV28 and J is TRBJ1-2; D might be TRBD1 (5 bases). The ends were cut back, 5 bases at V and 4 bases at J, with 14 bases in the middle. The CDR3 is 14 amino acids. CDR1 is MDHEN and CDR2 is SYDVKM in the germline V gene. The CDR3 nucleotides read TGTGCCAGCAGTCGAGACAGTTGGACCTATGGCTACACCTTC. This gives the protein CASSRDSWTYGYTF.

There are many counts of this clonotype. The gene calls are TRBV11-1 and TRBJ1-2, with TRBD1 identical over 9 bases. The CDR3 extends over 15 amino acids. The V gene's germline CDR1 is SGHAT and CDR2 FQDESV (reference sequence). The junction had 8 bases not matched to a gene; V was cut back by 5 bases and J by 4 bases. The CDR3 is CASSLGTGIIYGYTF. The CDR3 DNA follows: TGTGCCAGCAGCCTTGGGACAGGGATCATCTATGGCTACACCTTC.

This clonotype has at least ten counts. This rearrangement joins TRBV19 to TRBJ1-5; no clear D gene. Deletions cut 4 bases from V and 9 bases from J, with 19 bases between. The germline CDR1 and CDR2 sequences are LNHDA and SQIVND (reference sequence). The CDR3 has 15 amino acids. This CDR3 reads CASSTSRLVSGPQHF. The CDR3 coding sequence is TGTGCCAGTAGTACATCCCGGCTGGTATCGGGGCCCCAGCATTTT.

This clonotype came up many times. The chain links TRBV2 to TRBJ2-1, with D unclear. The germline CDR1 and CDR2 sequences are SNHLY and FYNNEI. This CDR3 spans 16 amino acids. Trimming took off 4 bases at V and 0 bases at J, with 13 bases between the two ends. The CDR3 sequence is CASSARGASSYNEQFF. In DNA form, the CDR3 reads TGTGCCAGCAGTGCCCGCGGAGCGAGCTCCTACAATGAGCAGTTCTTC.

This clonotype was found many times. The rearrangement links TRBV3-1 to TRBJ1-1, with D maybe TRBD1 (6 bases). Germline values: CDR1 LGHDT, CDR2 YNNKEL (reference sequence). The CDR3 runs to 14 residues. Trimming took off 4 bases at V and 4 bases at J, with 13 bases between the two ends. CDR3 loop: CASSPSIGGTEAFF. The CDR3 coding sequence is TGTGCCAGCAGCCCCAGCATAGGGGGCACTGAAGCTTTCTTT. Using reference TRBV3-1 and TRBJ1-1 for the parts outside the CDR3, the full variable domain is DTAVSQTPKYLVTQMGNDKSIKCEQNLGHDTMYWYKQDSKKFLKIMFSYNNKELIINETVPNRFSPKSPDKAHLNLHINSLELGDSAVYFCASSPSIGGTEAFFGQGTRLTVV.

In this sample, this clonotype turned up many times. This sequence joins TRBV11-1 and TRBJ2-7, with D possibly being TRBD1 or TRBD2 (5 bases each). Germline V gene sequence: CDR1 SGHAT, CDR2 FQDESV (reference sequence). V dropped 5 bases and J dropped 6 bases, with 17 bases sitting between them. The CDR3 spans 14 residues. CDR3 sequence reads: CASSLGADFREQYF. The CDR3 bases are TGTGCCAGCAGCCTTGGGGCGGACTTCCGCGAGCAGTACTTC.

There are a few counts of this clonotype. V usage is TRBV7-2 and J usage is TRBJ2-3; 8 nucleotides align to TRBD2. The CDR3 runs 16 residues. Germline CDR1 is SGHTA and CDR2 is FQGNSA. V was pared by 2 bases and J by 3 bases, with 7 bases of the junction left unmatched. CDR3 DNA: TGTGCCAGCAGCTTAATCCCGGGAGGGAAAACAGATACGCAGTATTTT. Translated: CASSLIPGGKTDTQYF.

The V call is TRBV18, the J call TRBJ1-2; the match to TRBD1 covers 7 bases. CDR3 length: 14 residues. Germline CDR1 and CDR2: KGHSH and LQKENI. V was pared by 4 bases and J by 0 bases, with 2 bases of the junction left unmatched. CDR3 region: CASSLGTANYGYTF. CDR3 nucleotides: TGTGCCAGCTCACTCGGGACAGCTAACTATGGCTACACCTTC.

V gene TRBV7-3 combines with J gene TRBJ2-2, with 13 nucleotides matching TRBD2. Germline trimming cut 4 bases from V and 7 bases from J; bases unmatched to any gene: 6. Germline CDR1 SGHTA, CDR2 FQGTGA. The CDR3 has 16 residues. The CDR3 spells CASSYRLAGGNGELFF. CDR3 nucleotides: TGTGCCAGCAGCTACCGACTAGCGGGAGGCAACGGGGAGCTGTTTTTT. Variable domain in full (rest from reference TRBV7-3 and TRBJ2-2): GAGVSQTPSNKVTEKGKYVELRCDPISGHTALYWYRQSLGQGPEFLIYFQGTGAADDSGLPNDRFFAVRPEGSVSTLKIQRTERGDSAVYLCASSYRLAGGNGELFFGEGSRLTVL.